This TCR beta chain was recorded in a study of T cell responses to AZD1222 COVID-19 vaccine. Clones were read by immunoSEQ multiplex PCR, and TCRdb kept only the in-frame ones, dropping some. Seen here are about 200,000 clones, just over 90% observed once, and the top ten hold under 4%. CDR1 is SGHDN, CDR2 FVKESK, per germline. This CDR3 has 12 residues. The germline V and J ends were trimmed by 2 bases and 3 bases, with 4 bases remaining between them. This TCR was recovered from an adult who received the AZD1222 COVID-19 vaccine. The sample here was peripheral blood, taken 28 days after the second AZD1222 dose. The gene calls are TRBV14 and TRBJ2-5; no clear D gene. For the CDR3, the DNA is TGTGCCAGCAGCCAAAGGGAAGAGACCCAGTACTTC. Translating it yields CASSQREETQYF.